This TCR beta chain was recorded in a study of cytomegalovirus exposure and HLA in healthy donors (TCRdb year 2017). With regard to the full study: An earlier analysis of around 600 of the donors reported about 290 Gb of sequence data and 117 million unique TCR beta sequences from 150 million to 200 million T cells. An early release covering more than 500 HLA-typed donors comprised about 300 gigabases of sequencing data and tens of millions of unique TCR sequences. Among the roughly 400 genotyped donors, approximately 77% belonged to the genetic ancestry cluster associated with self-reported Caucasian donors. The study aimed to test whether cataloging public T cell receptors could reveal signatures of past pathogen exposure. The study used immunosequencing to profile the T cell repertoires of approximately 650 subjects and linked those repertoires to cytomegalovirus serostatus. A separate validation cohort of over 95 different subjects was used in addition to the approximately 670-subject first cohort. The study combined high-throughput TCR immunosequencing, statistical association of individual TCRs with disease status, and machine learning to predict cytomegalovirus infection status. In a later analysis, previously published TCR beta repertoires from about 670 donors were re-analyzed and high-resolution HLA genotyping was added so that TCR occurrence patterns could be studied. Rather than using new phenotypic data, the later analysis identified candidate immune exposures from TCR beta sequences and from how often those sequences occurred across donors. An earlier analysis of a few hundred of the donors applied high-throughput TCR beta sequencing to assess whether each TCR beta V gene segment acted as functional or pseudogenic. Alongside the repertoire data, information on donor age, sex, ethnicity and CMV serostatus was compiled. A later genetic analysis used genome-wide SNP genotypes for about 65% of the roughly 700 donors, treating that subset as a discovery cohort. All discovery cohort repertoires had been generated using a single sequencing platform. Both class I and class II loci were covered by HLA typing, at four-digit resolution. The number of typed donors differed by locus: roughly 629-630 for A, B, C, DRB1 and DQB1; 522 for DQA1; fewer than 610 for DPA1; and approximately 450 for DPB1. Roughly five DR-DQ haplotypes were treated as single units for association and clustering because of strong linkage in the cohort. On average, roughly 250,000 unique TCR beta nucleotide sequences were sequenced per donor among about 400 genotyped donors of the cohort, with roughly a sixth of those sequences being non-productive.

In total, roughly 670 healthy bone marrow donors made up the cohort. At the time of sampling, every cohort member was nominally healthy, though immune exposures that went unrecorded were likely present. The donor tested CMV seronegative, placing the donor among the 350 or so seronegative members of the cohort. A peripheral blood sample was collected from each donor, and TCR beta sequencing was performed on peripheral blood mononuclear cells. The Qiagen DNeasy Blood Extraction Kit was used to extract genomic DNA from the blood cell samples. The paper as a whole reports these results and caveats: In the study, some 180 TCR beta chains were listed as associated with cytomegalovirus. An association between a missense DCLRE1C variant and V-gene and J-gene trimming of TCR beta chains was found in a later genetic analysis and replicated in an independent cohort. Because counts were too low, more than 15 rarely observed V segments, including chromosome 9 orphons, were excluded from the earlier analysis of under 650 of the donors. Most TCR sequences were seen in very few donors, while some public TCRs were found in many individuals. Compared with the roughly 700-donor mean, donors in an Asian-associated ancestry cluster had fewer N-insertions in productive TCRs, according to a later genetic analysis. Correlated functional status among segregating V segments might be attributable to linkage disequilibrium, but an unknown experimental factor could not be ruled out. In a later analysis, most CMV-associated TCR beta chains were found to appear HLA-restricted, with HLA associations seemingly driven largely by CMV exposure. The classifier was reported to diagnose cytomegalovirus status with high specificity and sensitivity in both the original cohort and the validation cohort. Because the 87-base-pair reads could not distinguish some IMGT-functional V segments, including TRBV6-2 and TRBV6-3, those segments were excluded. Because HLA typing was unavailable for some donors at each locus, only the typed subset was used in association tests. A cluster of highly shared sequence variants was judged likely to represent a technical artifact of the sequencing pipeline. An earlier analysis of approximately 500 of the donors showed that most TCR beta V segments appeared in productive rearrangements either about 87% or about 30% of the time, which broadly matched IMGT annotations. Roughly uniform sequencing depth across donors was assumed in presence/absence analyses, although this assumption may not hold. This cohort had only TCR beta chains sequenced, and the lack of alpha or paired-chain data limited which features could be detected. The authors suggested that the approach could potentially be generalized to other disease states and immunological phenotypes. Several of the top co-occurrence clusters appeared to be linked to parvovirus B19, influenza, CMV and Epstein-Barr virus, according to a later analysis. In a later analysis, HLA-associated TCR beta chains showed more clonal expansion and lower generation probabilities than non-associated chains that were equally common. The only immune exposure information available for the cohort was CMV serostatus. In a later analysis, about 17,000 TCR beta sequences were associated with specific HLA alleles at a false discovery rate of 0.05. When HLA alleles, especially DR and DQ, strongly co-occurred, TCR associations were difficult to assign to individual alleles. According to a later analysis, TCR association rates differed among HLA loci, with DRB1 alleles showing the most associated TCRs and HLA-C alleles showing the fewest. In vitro tests confirmed that a few of the cytomegalovirus-associated TCR beta chains recognize cytomegalovirus antigens. A further reported finding was that TCR beta sequences accurately predicted the HLA-A and HLA-B alleles for most subjects in the first cohort.

Here V drops 2 bases and J drops 3 bases, and the junction holds 11 bases not matched to any gene. From cysteine to phenylalanine, the CDR3 is 16 amino acids long. The retained sequence is limited to the CDR3, 48 bases, with the frame set at the first base. CDR1 and CDR2, per the germline V gene, are SGHDT and YYEEEE. The library was built by means of the immunoSEQ multiplex PCR assay. A mixture of 60 forward primers for TCR Vbeta segments and 13 reverse primers for TCR Jbeta segments was used in the multiplex PCR. A multiplex PCR assay on genomic DNA amplified the CDR3 region of rearranged TCR beta genes. Amplified TCR beta libraries were sequenced as 87-base-pair reads on the Illumina HiSeq System. As for how the authors treated the data: A later analysis tallied roughly 76 million unique TCR beta chains across the 650 to 750 repertoires, and about 10 million of those chains were shared by two or more donors. Raw reads were error-corrected and collapsed into unique sequences with a nearest-neighbor algorithm that merged closely related sequences to remove PCR and sequencing errors. To assign V, D and J gene segments, CDR3 sequences were aligned to IMGT reference sequences. For a sequence to be retained, a match of at least six nucleotides was required to both a V gene segment and a J gene segment. Rearrangements were classified as productive when the CDR3 lacked stop codons and remained in frame with V and J, and all other rearrangements were classified as non-productive. Following IMGT convention, CDR3 was defined as the stretch from the second conserved V-encoded cysteine to the conserved J-encoded phenylalanine. The earlier analysis of fewer than 700 of the donors excluded sequences that lacked an unambiguous match to a single V gene segment. An earlier analysis of over 450 of the donors classified V segments as functional when productive rearrangements were above 56.7% and as segregating when the standard deviation between donors was above 5%. To diagnose cytomegalovirus status from the catalog of TCR beta chain sequences, a statistical classification framework was built. In a later analysis, V and J genes were assigned by comparing TCR nucleotide sequences against IMGT/GENE-DB human TR gene sequences. The TCRdist pipeline was used in a later analysis to assign CDR3 sequences and most-parsimonious VDJ recombination scenarios. In a later analysis, every TCR beta chain was defined by the combination of its CDR3 amino acid sequence and its V-gene family, and reads without a unique V-gene family were dropped. In a later analysis, 450 to 600 highly shared, low-generation-probability nucleotide sequences were removed to address suspected cross-contamination and a sequencing artifact. A later analysis calculated a clonal expansion index for each public chain from normalized within-repertoire ranks of inferred template counts. Generation probabilities in a later analysis came from a VDJ recombination model fitted to out-of-frame rearrangements, and those results were checked against IGoR. Hypergeometric tests were used in a later analysis to score TCR-TCR, TCR-HLA and TCR-CMV co-occurrence, with a repertoire-size bias correction applied to the TCR pairs. False discovery rates were estimated in a later analysis by permuting HLA or CMV assignments 20 times. In a later analysis, co-occurring TCRs were grouped with DBSCAN, and TCRdist sequence similarity was added when clustering was performed within HLA-allele-positive subsets. Co-occurrence clustering excluded repertoires with fewer than 30,000 or more than 120,000 public chains, plus five with anomalous nucleotide sharing. Drawn from immuneACCESS, this table holds only the in-frame rearrangements with V and J called that TCRdb kept. Clones are partly lost; checked studies trace under half to an unresolved V gene and leave the rest unexplained. The DNA was the basis for D and trimming; V, J and clone size are from that table. For this sample there are some 150,000 clones; almost 80% appear just once. Roughly 1.2% of the sample is held by the ten biggest clonotypes.

On this clone itself: The antigen this receptor binds is unknown. It has no much larger one-base neighbor in the sample; base qualities were not kept.

This clonotype originated in a woman between 45 and 60 years old in good health and CMV-seronegative. The sequencing input was PBMCs. The chain uses TRBV5-6 and TRBJ2-7, with 7 bases matching TRBD1. Read as DNA, the sequence is TGTGCCAGCAGCTTCCTGTCCGGGGACAGTGTCTACGAGCAGTACTTC. The encoded protein is CASSFLSGDSVYEQYF.